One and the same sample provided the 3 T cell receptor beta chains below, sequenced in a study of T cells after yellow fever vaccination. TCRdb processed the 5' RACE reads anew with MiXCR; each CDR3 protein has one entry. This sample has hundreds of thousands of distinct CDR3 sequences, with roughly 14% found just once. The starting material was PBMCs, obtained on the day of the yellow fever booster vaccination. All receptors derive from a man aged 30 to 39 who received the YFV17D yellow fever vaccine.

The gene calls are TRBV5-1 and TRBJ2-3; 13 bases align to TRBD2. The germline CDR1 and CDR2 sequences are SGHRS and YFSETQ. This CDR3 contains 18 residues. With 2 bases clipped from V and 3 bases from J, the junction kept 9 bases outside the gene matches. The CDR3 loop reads CASSLTSGRAGGTDTQYF. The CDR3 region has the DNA TGCGCCAGCAGCTTAACTAGCGGGAGGGCCGGCGGAACAGATACGCAGTATTTT.

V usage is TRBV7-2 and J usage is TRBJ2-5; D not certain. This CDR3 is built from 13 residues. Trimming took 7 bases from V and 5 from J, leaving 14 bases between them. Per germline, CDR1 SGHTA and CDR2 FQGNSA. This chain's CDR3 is CASTDRVVETQYF. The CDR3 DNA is TGTGCCAGCACGGACCGGGTCGTCGAGACCCAGTACTTC.

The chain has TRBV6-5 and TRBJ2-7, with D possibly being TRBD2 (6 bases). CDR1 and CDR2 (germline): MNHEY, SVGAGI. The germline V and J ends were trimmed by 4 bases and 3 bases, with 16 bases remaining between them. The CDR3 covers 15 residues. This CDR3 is CASSLSGSTFYEQYF. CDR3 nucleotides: TGTGCCAGCAGTTTATCCGGGAGTACCTTCTACGAGCAGTACTTC.